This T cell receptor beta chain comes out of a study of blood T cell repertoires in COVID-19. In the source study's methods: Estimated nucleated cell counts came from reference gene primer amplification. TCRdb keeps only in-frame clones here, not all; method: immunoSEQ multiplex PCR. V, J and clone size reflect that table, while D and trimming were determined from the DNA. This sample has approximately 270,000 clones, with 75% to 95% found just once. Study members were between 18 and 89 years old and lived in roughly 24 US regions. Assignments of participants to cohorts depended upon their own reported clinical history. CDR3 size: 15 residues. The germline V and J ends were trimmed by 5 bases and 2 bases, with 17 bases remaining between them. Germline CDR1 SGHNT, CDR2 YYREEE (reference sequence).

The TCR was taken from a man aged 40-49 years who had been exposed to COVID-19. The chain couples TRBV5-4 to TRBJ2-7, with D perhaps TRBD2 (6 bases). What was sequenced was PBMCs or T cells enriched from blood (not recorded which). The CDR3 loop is CASSPKSGPTYEQYF. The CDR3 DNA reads TGTGCCAGCAGTCCAAAAAGCGGGCCGACCTACGAGCAGTACTTC. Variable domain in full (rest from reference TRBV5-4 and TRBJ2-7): ETGVTQSPTHLIKTRGQQVTLRCSSQSGHNTVSWYQQALGQGPQFIFQYYREEENGRGNFPPRFSGLQFPNYSSELNVNALELDDSALYLCASSPKSGPTYEQYFGPGTRLTVT.